The present entry profiles one T cell receptor (beta chain) with its context. The second PCR ran roughly 6 to 11 cycles with a sample-barcoded 5' primer and J-beta primers. One entry per CDR3 protein, called by TCRdb with MiXCR from the 5' RACE reads. The data contain more than 650,000 distinct CDR3 sequences, 20% to 25% of them singletons. The entry originates in a study of blood T cells in healthy people across ages. Study-wide context: Template switching recovered approximately one barcoded beta molecule for every two T cells.

The study isolated at least 6 million PBMCs from each sample. The total RNA that was extracted per sample amounted to at least 5 micrograms. The TCR comes from a man aged 70 or older in good health. Sequencing was carried out using blood.

The chain's CDR3 is CASSDAGTLAKNIQYF. The DNA for the CDR3 is TGTGCCAGCAGCGACGCCGGGACGCTGGCCAAAAACATTCAGTACTTC. The rearrangement joins TRBV7-2 to TRBJ2-4; TRBD1 or TRBD2 may be the D gene (5 bases each). Between the trimmed V and J ends, which lost 5 bases and 1 base, there was a span of 15 bases. Germline CDR1 and CDR2: SGHTA and FQGNSA. The CDR3 length is 16 residues.